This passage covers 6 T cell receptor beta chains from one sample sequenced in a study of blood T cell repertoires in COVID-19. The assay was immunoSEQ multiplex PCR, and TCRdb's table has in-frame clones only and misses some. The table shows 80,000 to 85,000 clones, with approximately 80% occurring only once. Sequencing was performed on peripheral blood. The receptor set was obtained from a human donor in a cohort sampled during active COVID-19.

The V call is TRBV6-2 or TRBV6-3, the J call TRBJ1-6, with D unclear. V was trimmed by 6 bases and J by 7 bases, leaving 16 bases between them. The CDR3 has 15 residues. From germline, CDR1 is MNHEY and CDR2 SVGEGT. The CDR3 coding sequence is TGTGCCAGCAGCTTAACATCATCCTGGAATTCACCCCTCCACTTT. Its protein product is CASSLTSSWNSPLHF.

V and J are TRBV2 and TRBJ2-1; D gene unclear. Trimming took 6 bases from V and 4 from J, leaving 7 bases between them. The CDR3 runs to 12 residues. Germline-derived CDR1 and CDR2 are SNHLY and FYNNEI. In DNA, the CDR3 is TGTGCCAGCAGCGAACAGTACAATGAGCAGTTCTTC. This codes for CASSEQYNEQFF.

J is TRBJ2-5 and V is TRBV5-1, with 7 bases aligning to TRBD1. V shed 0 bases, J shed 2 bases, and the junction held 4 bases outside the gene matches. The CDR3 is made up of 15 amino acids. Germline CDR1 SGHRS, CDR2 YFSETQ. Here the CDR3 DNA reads TGCGCCAGCAGCTTGGAGCTCAGGGGGCAAGAGACCCAGTACTTC. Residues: CASSLELRGQETQYF.

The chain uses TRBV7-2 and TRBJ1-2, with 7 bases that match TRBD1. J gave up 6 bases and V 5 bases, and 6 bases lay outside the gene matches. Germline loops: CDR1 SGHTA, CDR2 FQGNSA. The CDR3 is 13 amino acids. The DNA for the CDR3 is TGTGCCAGCAGCGGTAGGGGGCTCGATGGCTACACCTTC. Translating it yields CASSGRGLDGYTF.

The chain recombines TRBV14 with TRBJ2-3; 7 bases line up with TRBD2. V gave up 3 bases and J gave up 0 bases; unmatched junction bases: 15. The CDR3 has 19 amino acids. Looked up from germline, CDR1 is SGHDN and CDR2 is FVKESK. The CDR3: CASSQDLGTTVSSTDTQYF. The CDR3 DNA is TGTGCCAGCAGCCAGGATCTCGGGACTACCGTCTCTAGCACAGATACGCAGTATTTT.

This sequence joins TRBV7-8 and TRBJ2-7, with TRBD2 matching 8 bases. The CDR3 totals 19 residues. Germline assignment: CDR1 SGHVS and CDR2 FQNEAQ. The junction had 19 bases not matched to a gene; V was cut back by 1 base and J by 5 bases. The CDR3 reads CASSLGSGLVVELTHEQYF. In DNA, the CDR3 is TGTGCCAGCAGCTTAGGATCGGGACTAGTGGTCGAGCTCACCCACGAGCAGTACTTC.